Following are 22 T cell receptor beta chains from one sample sequenced in a study of vaccination and CD4 T cells after COVID-19. TCRdb used MiXCR to reprocess the PCR reads, holding one entry per CDR3 protein. This sample has tens of thousands of distinct CDR3 sequences, with 45% to 65% found just once. The sequencing here drew on CD4+ T cells from blood, taken before SARS-CoV-2 vaccination. Receptor source: a human donor who had recovered from COVID-19.

This clonotype was picked up a small number of times. The chain combines TRBV6-1 with TRBJ2-1; 9 nucleotides agree with TRBD1. CDR1 and CDR2 from the germline V gene are MNHNS and SASEGT. The CDR3 contains 13 residues. J was trimmed by 8 bases and V by 6 bases; bases with no gene match: 5. CDR3 in amino acids: CASRGQGWDEQFF. The CDR3 nucleotides are TGTGCCAGCAGGGGACAGGGTTGGGATGAGCAGTTCTTC.

This rearrangement joins TRBV7-9 to TRBJ2-5; D gene unclear. Germline assignment: CDR1 SEHNR and CDR2 FQNEAQ (reference sequence). CDR3 length: 15 residues. V shed 0 bases and J shed 4 bases, with 12 bases lying between them. CDR3 nucleotides: TGTGCCAGCAGCTTAGCGTTCGGTCTAGGAGAGACCCAGTACTTC. Its translation is CASSLAFGLGETQYF.

This clonotype was observed a handful of times. The chain recombines TRBV20-1 with TRBJ2-2; TRBD2 aligns across 7 bases. V gave up 5 bases and J gave up 2 bases; unmatched junction bases: 5. The CDR3 length is 14 residues. CDR1 is DFQATT, CDR2 SNEGSKA, per germline (reference sequence). The CDR3 reads CSAEGLLNTGELFF. In DNA form, the CDR3 reads TGCAGTGCTGAGGGACTACTCAACACCGGGGAGCTGTTTTTT.

The J gene is TRBJ2-1, the V gene TRBV4-3; tentative D call: TRBD1 (5 bases). Trimming cost V 0 bases and J 0 bases, with 15 bases left between them. Germline CDR1 is LGHNA and CDR2 is YSLEER. The CDR3 extends over 18 amino acids. The DNA of the CDR3 is TGCGCCAGCAGCCAAGATTCCTGGGGCCCAACCTCCTACAATGAGCAGTTCTTC. Protein product: CASSQDSWGPTSYNEQFF.

The J gene is TRBJ1-1, the V gene TRBV6-1, with D hard to call. The V and J ends lost 7 bases and 6 bases respectively, with 18 bases between them. The CDR3 sequence is 14 residues long. CDR1 is MNHNS, CDR2 SASEGT, per germline. The CDR3 loop is CASTLGIPGAEAFF. CDR3 nucleotides: TGTGCCAGCACCTTAGGCATTCCCGGGGCTGAAGCTTTCTTT.

The chain is built from TRBV27 and TRBJ2-7, with D unresolved. Germline CDR1 is MNHEY and CDR2 is SMNVEV (reference sequence). The CDR3 totals 14 residues. Deletions cut 3 bases from V and 7 bases from J, with 16 bases between. CDR3 in amino acids: CASSFLQPGREQYF. The CDR3 region has the DNA TGTGCCAGCAGTTTTCTTCAACCCGGGCGGGAGCAGTACTTC.

This clonotype appeared once. The J gene is TRBJ1-1, the V gene TRBV7-3; no clear D gene. The CDR3 sequence is 15 residues long. V gave up 6 bases and J gave up 1 base, with 15 bases separating them. CDR1 is SGHTA and CDR2 is FQGTGA in the germline V gene. The CDR3 loop is CASRPDPYRNTEAFF. The CDR3 coding sequence is TGTGCCAGCAGACCCGACCCTTACAGGAACACTGAAGCTTTCTTT.

The chain carries TRBV18 and TRBJ2-3, with TRBD2 as a possible D gene (6 bases). Germline V gene lookup returns CDR1 KGHSH and CDR2 LQKENI. The CDR3 has 15 residues. V lost 3 bases, J lost 5 bases, and 15 bases lay in between. CDR3 amino acids: CASSPSGLGGDTQYF. The DNA of the CDR3 is TGTGCCAGCTCACCTAGCGGTCTCGGGGGAGATACGCAGTATTTT. The whole variable domain, filled in from reference TRBV18 and TRBJ2-3, reads NAGVMQNPRHLVRRRGQEARLRCSPMKGHSHVYWYRQLPEEGLKFMVYLQKENIIDESGMPKERFSAEFPKEGPSILRIQQVVRGDSAAYFCASSPSGLGGDTQYFGPGTRLTVL.

The chain carries TRBV19 and TRBJ2-7; D is possibly TRBD2 (6 bases). The CDR3 sequence is 18 residues long. Per the germline V gene, CDR1 is LNHDA and CDR2 is SQIVND (reference sequence). Trimming took 5 bases from V and 3 from J, leaving 26 bases between them. The CDR3 loop is CASSRLGPNGGSNYEQYF. The CDR3 nucleotides read TGTGCCAGTAGTCGGCTCGGTCCGAACGGGGGATCTAACTACGAGCAGTACTTC.

This clonotype appeared a few times. The V gene is TRBV15, the J gene TRBJ2-5, with D maybe TRBD2 (5 bases). Looked up from germline, CDR1 is LNHNV and CDR2 is YYDKDF (reference sequence). With 0 bases removed from V and 5 bases from J, the gap between germline ends came to 13 bases. The CDR3 runs 15 residues. The DNA for the CDR3 is TGTGCCACCAGCAGAGATCTCGCGGGTCGGGAGACCCAGTACTTC. Its protein product is CATSRDLAGRETQYF.

The genes are TRBV6-5 and TRBJ1-1; D uncertain. With 0 bases removed from V and 1 base from J, the gap between germline ends came to 12 bases. The CDR3 sequence is 16 residues long. Germline-derived CDR1 and CDR2 are MNHEY and SVGAGI. The CDR3 nucleotides read TGTGCCAGCAGTTACTCAAGGAGGGTTGAGAACACTGAAGCTTTCTTT. This gives the protein CASSYSRRVENTEAFF.

By share, this clonotype counts as medium-sized (0.01 to 0.1%). This chain connects TRBV20-1 to TRBJ1-5, with D perhaps matching TRBD1 (6 bases). Germline V lookup: CDR1 DFQATT, CDR2 SNEGSKA (reference sequence). Between the trimmed V and J ends, which lost 4 bases and 6 bases, there was a span of 19 bases. This CDR3 is 15 amino acids long. CDR3: CSATREQGSSQPQHF. CDR3 DNA sequence: TGCAGTGCTACCCGGGAGCAGGGGAGTAGTCAGCCCCAGCATTTT.

This chain connects TRBV6-1 to TRBJ2-2; D unclear. This CDR3 spans 15 amino acids. In germline, CDR1 is MNHNS, CDR2 SASEGT. Between the trimmed V and J ends, which lost 7 bases and 4 bases, there was a span of 16 bases. The CDR3 DNA sequence: TGTGCCAGCACCAACGAGAGGTGGGGCACCGGGGAGCTGTTTTTT. Protein product: CASTNERWGTGELFF.

This clonotype was observed a handful of times. The chain is built from TRBV24-1 and TRBJ2-5; TRBD1 matches 9 bases. Germline CDR1 reads KGHDR; CDR2 reads SFDVKD. The V and J ends lost 3 bases and 3 bases, in that order; junction bases with no gene match: 13. The CDR3 length is 18 residues. The CDR3 coding sequence is TGTGCCACCAGTGATGTCCCGGGACAGGGAATGGCGGAAGAGACCCAGTACTTC. Protein product: CATSDVPGQGMAEETQYF.

This clonotype was counted only a few times. The rearrangement joins TRBV6-5 to TRBJ1-6, with TRBD1 as a possible D gene (6 bases). Germline V CDR1 and CDR2: MNHEY, SVGAGI. V was pared by 2 bases and J by 7 bases, with 9 bases between. This CDR3 spans 14 amino acids. The CDR3 DNA follows: TGTGCCAGCAGTTACCGGGGGCAGAATTCACCCCTCCACTTT. It is translated as CASSYRGQNSPLHF.

This chain links TRBV19 with TRBJ1-5; a weak D match, TRBD1 (6 bases). This CDR3 has 16 residues. Germline V gene lookup returns CDR1 LNHDA and CDR2 SQIVND (reference sequence). V shed 7 bases and J shed 0 bases, with 16 bases lying between them. CDR3 sequence: CASTAGGGRSNQPQHF. CDR3 coding DNA: TGTGCCAGTACGGCGGGGGGCGGTCGTAGCAATCAGCCCCAGCATTTT.

The J gene is TRBJ2-7, the V gene TRBV20-1, with TRBD2 identical over 12 bases. This CDR3 has 14 amino acids. V lost 2 bases, J lost 11 bases, and 10 bases stayed unmatched. The germline CDR1 and CDR2 sequences are DFQATT and SNEGSKA (reference sequence). Here the CDR3 DNA reads TGCAGTGCTAGATGGGAAGAGACTAGCGGGAGAGAGTACTTC. It encodes CSARWEETSGREYF.

The chain joins TRBV5-4 to TRBJ2-5, with a possible D match to TRBD2 (6 bases). Germline CDR1 SGHNT, CDR2 YYREEE (reference sequence). This CDR3 contains 14 residues. Trimming removed 4 bases from V and 2 bases from J, with 12 bases in between. The CDR3 DNA follows: TGTGCCAGCAGCAGGGCGGAGGGGCAAGAGACCCAGTACTTC. It codes for CASSRAEGQETQYF.

This clonotype occurred a few times. CDR3: CSAWDRGYEQYF. The CDR3 DNA reads as TGCAGTGCTTGGGACAGGGGCTACGAGCAGTACTTC. V is TRBV20-1 and J is TRBJ2-7; TRBD1 matches at 10 bases. Germline lookup yields CDR1 DFQATT and CDR2 SNEGSKA (reference sequence). The CDR3 loop spans 12 amino acids. V was pared by 5 bases and J by 3 bases, with 1 base of the junction left unmatched.

This clonotype was counted only a few times. The chain employs TRBV12-3 or TRBV12-4 and TRBJ1-2; no clear D gene. There are 12 residues in the CDR3. Trimming removed 6 bases at V and 2 bases at J, with 7 bases between. CDR3 coding DNA: TGTGCCAGCAGCCAGGCAAACTATGGCTACACCTTC. Amino acids: CASSQANYGYTF.

The CDR3 coding sequence is TGTGCCAGCAGCTTTCCAAAAGGCCAGGGGACCCAGTACTTC. Translation gives CASSFPKGQGTQYF. This rearrangement joins TRBV7-6 to TRBJ2-5; a possible D gene is TRBD1 (5 bases). The V gene's germline CDR1 is SGHVS and CDR2 FNYEAQ. The V and J ends lost 3 bases and 7 bases respectively, with 15 bases between them. The CDR3 sequence is 14 residues long. Variable domain in full (rest from reference TRBV7-6 and TRBJ2-5): GAGVSQSPRYKVTKRGQDVALRCDPISGHVSLYWYRQALGQGPEFLTYFNYEAQQDKSGLPNDRFSAERPEGSISTLTIQRTEQRDSAMYRCASSFPKGQGTQYFGPGTRLLVL.

The chain is built from TRBV27 and TRBJ2-4; D perhaps matches TRBD1 (6 bases). The V end lost 5 bases, the J end lost 0 bases, and 11 bases lay between the germline ends. This CDR3 spans 15 amino acids. Germline loops: CDR1 MNHEY, CDR2 SMNVEV (reference sequence). The CDR3 loop reads CASSPWDIAKNIQYF. As DNA, the CDR3 is TGTGCCAGCAGTCCGTGGGACATAGCCAAAAACATTCAGTACTTC.